This record covers a single T cell receptor (beta chain). The sample belongs to a study of blood T cell repertoires in COVID-19. Study in general: Samples representing acute and convalescent COVID-19 were sourced from the United States, Italy and Spain. From T cells, B-cell-depleted T cells, or PBMCs came the material, which was cDNA or gDNA.

With 10 bases removed from V and 5 bases from J, the gap between germline ends came to 16 bases. This CDR3 has 13 amino acids. Germline values: CDR1 LNHDA, CDR2 SQIVND (reference sequence). Study processing details: Amplification of reference gene primers provided the estimated nucleated cell counts. Sequencing was performed with immunoSEQ multiplex PCR; in TCRdb, only in-frame clones are kept and a portion is missing. V and J calls and clone size are copied from that table; D and trimming were computed from the DNA. The table shows 90,000 to 120,000 clones, with around 82% occurring only once. The V and J genes are TRBV19 and TRBJ2-3; D is possibly TRBD2 (6 bases). This receptor was identified in a human donor in a cohort sampled during active COVID-19. The specimen was peripheral blood. CDR3 nucleotides: TGTGCCACAACGTCCGGGAGTGTAGATACGCAGTATTTT. Amino acid sequence: CATTSGSVDTQYF.